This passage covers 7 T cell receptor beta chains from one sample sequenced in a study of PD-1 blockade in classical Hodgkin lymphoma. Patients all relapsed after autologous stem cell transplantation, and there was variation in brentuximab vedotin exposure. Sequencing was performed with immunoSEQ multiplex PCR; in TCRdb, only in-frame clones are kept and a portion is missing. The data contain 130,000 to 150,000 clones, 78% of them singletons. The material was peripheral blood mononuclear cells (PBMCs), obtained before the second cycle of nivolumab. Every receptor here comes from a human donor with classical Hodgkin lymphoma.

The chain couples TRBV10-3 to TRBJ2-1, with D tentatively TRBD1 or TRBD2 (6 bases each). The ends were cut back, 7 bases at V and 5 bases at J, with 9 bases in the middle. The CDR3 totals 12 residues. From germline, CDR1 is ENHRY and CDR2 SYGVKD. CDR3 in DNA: TGTGCCATCATGCGGGACAACAATGAGCAGTTCTTC. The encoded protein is CAIMRDNNEQFF.

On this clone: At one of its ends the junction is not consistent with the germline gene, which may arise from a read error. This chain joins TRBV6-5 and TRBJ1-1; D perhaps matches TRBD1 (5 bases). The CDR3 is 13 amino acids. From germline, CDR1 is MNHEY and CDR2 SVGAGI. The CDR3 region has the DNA TGTGCCATCAGTGAAAGCAGGGTTACTGAAGCTTTCTTT. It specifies CAISESRVTEAFF.

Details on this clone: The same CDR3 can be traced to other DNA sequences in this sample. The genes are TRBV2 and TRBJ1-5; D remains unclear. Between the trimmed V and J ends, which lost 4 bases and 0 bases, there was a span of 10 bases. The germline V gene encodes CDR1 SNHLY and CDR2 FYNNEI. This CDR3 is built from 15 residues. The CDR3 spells CASSAAGYSNQPQHF. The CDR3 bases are TGTGCCAGCAGTGCCGCGGGTTATAGCAATCAGCCCCAGCATTTT.

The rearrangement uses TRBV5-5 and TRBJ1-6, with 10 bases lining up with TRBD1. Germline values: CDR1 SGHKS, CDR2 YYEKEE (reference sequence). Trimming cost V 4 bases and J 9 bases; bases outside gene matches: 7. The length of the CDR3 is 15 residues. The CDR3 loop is CASSPRGQGFSPLHF. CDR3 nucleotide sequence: TGTGCCAGCAGCCCGAGGGGACAGGGGTTTTCACCCCTCCACTTT.

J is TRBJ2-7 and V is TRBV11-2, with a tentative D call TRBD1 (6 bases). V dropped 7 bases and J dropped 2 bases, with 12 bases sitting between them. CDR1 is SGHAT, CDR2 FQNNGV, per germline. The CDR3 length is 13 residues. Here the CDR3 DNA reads TGTGCCAGCAAGACCCCAGGGGCCTACGAGCAGTACTTC. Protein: CASKTPGAYEQYF. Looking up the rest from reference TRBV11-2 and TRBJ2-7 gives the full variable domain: EAGVAQSPRYKIIEKRQSVAFWCNPISGHATLYWYQQILGQGPKLLIQFQNNGVVDDSQLPKDRFSAERLKGVDSTLKIQPAKLEDSAVYLCASKTPGAYEQYFGPGTRLTVT.

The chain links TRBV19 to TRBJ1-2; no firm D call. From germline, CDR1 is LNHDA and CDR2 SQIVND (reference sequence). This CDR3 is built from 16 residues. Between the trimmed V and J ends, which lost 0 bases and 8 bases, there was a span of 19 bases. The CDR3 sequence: CASSIDLYAGSRGYTF. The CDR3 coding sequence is TGTGCCAGTAGTATAGATCTATATGCCGGGAGTCGAGGCTACACCTTC.

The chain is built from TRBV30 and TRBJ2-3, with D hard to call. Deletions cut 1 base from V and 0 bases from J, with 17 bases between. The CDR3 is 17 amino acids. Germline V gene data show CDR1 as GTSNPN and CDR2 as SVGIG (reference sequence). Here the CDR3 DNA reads TGTGCCTGGAGTGCGTCCATCCGAGTGACTAGCACAGATACGCAGTATTTT. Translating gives CAWSASIRVTSTDTQYF.